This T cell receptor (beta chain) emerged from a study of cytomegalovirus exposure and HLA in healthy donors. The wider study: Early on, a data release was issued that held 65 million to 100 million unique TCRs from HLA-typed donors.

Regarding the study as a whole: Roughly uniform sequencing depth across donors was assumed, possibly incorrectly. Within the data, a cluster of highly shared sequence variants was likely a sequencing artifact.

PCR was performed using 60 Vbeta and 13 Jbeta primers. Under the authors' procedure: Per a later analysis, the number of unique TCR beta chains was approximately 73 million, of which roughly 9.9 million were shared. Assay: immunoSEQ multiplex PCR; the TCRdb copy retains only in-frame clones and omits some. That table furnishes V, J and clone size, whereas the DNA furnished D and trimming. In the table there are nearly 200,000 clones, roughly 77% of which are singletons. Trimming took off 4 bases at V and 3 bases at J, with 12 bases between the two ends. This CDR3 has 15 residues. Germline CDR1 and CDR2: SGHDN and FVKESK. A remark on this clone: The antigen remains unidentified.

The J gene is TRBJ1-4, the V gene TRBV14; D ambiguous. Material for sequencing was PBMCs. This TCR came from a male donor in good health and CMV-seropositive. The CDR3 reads CASSRGFFSNEKLFF. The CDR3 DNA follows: TGTGCCAGCAGCCGAGGGTTCTTTTCTAATGAAAAACTGTTTTTT. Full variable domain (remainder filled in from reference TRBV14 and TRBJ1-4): EAGVTQFPSHSVIEKGQTVTLRCDPISGHDNLYWYRRVMGKEIKFLLHFVKESKQDESGMPNNRFLAERTGGTYSTLKVQPAELEDSGVYFCASSRGFFSNEKLFFGSGTQLSVL.